The TCR beta chain described here comes from a study of blood T cells in healthy people across ages. Study details: About one barcoded beta molecule per two T cells was captured by template switching.

Study conclusions and caveats: The long-lived group displayed more naive CD4+ cells, plus higher diversity, than the aged donors did. A strong correlation was seen between TCR beta diversity and naive T cell percentage.

Researchers isolated at least 7 million PBMCs per sample. This CDR3 is built from 16 residues. Germline trimming cut 1 base from V and 2 bases from J; bases unmatched to any gene: 2. In germline, CDR1 is LNHNV, CDR2 YYDKDF (reference sequence). Regarding this clonotype: Its matching antigen is unknown.

A second PCR, run for about 7 to 12 cycles, used a sample-barcoded 5' primer plus a J-beta primer mix. TCRdb reprocessed the 5' RACE reads via MiXCR and lists one record per CDR3 protein. The data hold about 780,000 distinct CDR3 sequences, with 46% observed a single time. The gene calls are TRBV15 and TRBJ2-6; 7 nucleotides line up with TRBD1. Sequencing was performed on blood. This clonotype was obtained from a man older than 75 in good health. In nucleotides, the CDR3 is TGTGCCACCAGCAGAGGACAGGGTACTGGGGCCAACGTCCTGACTTTC. This codes for CATSRGQGTGANVLTF.